The 26 T cell receptor beta chains below come from one sample, sequenced in a study of T-cell memory formation after mild COVID-19 (dated by TCRdb to the early 2020s). Library creation used 5' RACE. The sample was run on an Illumina NovaSeq 6000. TCRdb cleaned the public reads at Q25 with fastp, built clones with MiXCR and kept in-frame beta chains. Rows with one shared CDR3 protein collapse into an entry with the most common genes and DNA. The table for this sample lists almost 350,000 distinct CDR3 sequences; 20% to 25% of them were counted only once. The ten top clones hold 21% of the sample. The sequenced material came from PBMCs or a T cell subset sorted from them (not recorded which). These receptors all come from a man in his late teens or twenties who had mild COVID-19 (a few samples of this study predate the infection). The sample titles of this study are shuffled in the database, so cell type and time point are left out; the donor was told from shared clones.

The CDR3 DNA reads TGTGCCAGCAGCTTTAGACAGGGACGCGTAGAGACCCAGTACTTC. Its protein product is CASSFRQGRVETQYF. The chain couples TRBV7-2 to TRBJ2-5; 7 bases match TRBD1. With V trimmed by 3 bases and J by 4 bases, 8 bases remained unmatched. The CDR3 runs 15 residues. Germline V gene data show CDR1 as SGHTA and CDR2 as FQGNSA.

There are many counts of this clonotype. The chain employs TRBV6-4 and TRBJ2-3; D might be TRBD2 (5 bases). Trimming removed 5 bases from V and 3 bases from J, with 12 bases in between. Germline V gene data show CDR1 as MRHNA and CDR2 as SNTAGT. CDR3 length equals 14 residues. CDR3: CASSLASGTDTQYF. The CDR3 DNA reads TGTGCCAGCAGTCTAGCTTCAGGAACAGATACGCAGTATTTT.

Only a few counts were recorded for this clonotype. The chain uses TRBV30 and TRBJ1-1; 9 bases fit TRBD1. Germline loops: CDR1 GTSNPN, CDR2 SVGIG (reference sequence). Unmatched junction bases numbered 4, after V lost 5 bases and J lost 3 bases. CDR3 length equals 13 residues. The CDR3 is CAWDRGADTEAFF. The CDR3 DNA follows: TGTGCCTGGGACAGGGGGGCGGACACTGAAGCTTTCTTT.

This clonotype is a singleton in its sample. The chain joins TRBV7-2 to TRBJ2-3, with D unresolved. The V end was cut by 0 bases, the J end by 6 bases, with 7 bases between. CDR3 length: 13 residues. CDR1 is SGHTA, CDR2 FQGNSA, per germline. Here the CDR3 reads CASSLASMDTQYF. In DNA, the CDR3 is TGTGCCAGCAGCTTAGCGAGTATGGATACGCAGTATTTT.

The V gene is TRBV10-3, the J gene TRBJ2-5; no definite D call. Germline-derived CDR1 and CDR2 are ENHRY and SYGVKD. This CDR3 comprises 12 residues. V lost 7 bases to trimming and J lost 2 bases, with 8 bases between them. The CDR3 here is CAIKREQETQYF. The CDR3, as DNA: TGTGCCATCAAAAGGGAACAAGAGACCCAGTACTTC.

V gene TRBV27 combines with J gene TRBJ2-2; 7 bases are a match to TRBD2. This CDR3 comprises 16 residues. Losses at the gene ends were 1 base for V and 6 bases for J; bases not matched to a gene: 8. From germline, CDR1 is MNHEY and CDR2 SMNVEV (reference sequence). In DNA form, the CDR3 reads TGTGCCAGCAGTTTATGGGGGGGAGGGATCCCCGGGGAGCTGTTTTTT. Amino acids: CASSLWGGGIPGELFF.

This clonotype has a handful of counts. This chain links TRBV6-5 with TRBJ2-7, with D possibly called TRBD1 or TRBD2 (5 bases each). The CDR3 has 13 amino acids. Trimming left V 2 bases short and J 7 bases short, with 12 bases between. Looked up from germline, CDR1 is MNHEY and CDR2 is SVGAGI. CDR3 DNA: TGTGCCAGCAGTTACAATGGGGGTTCGGAGCAGTACTTC. This codes for CASSYNGGSEQYF.

The rearrangement joins TRBV24-1 to TRBJ2-3; TRBD1 aligns across 10 bases. The CDR3 is made up of 13 amino acids. The trim removed 11 bases at V and 1 base at J, leaving 2 bases unmatched. Germline-derived CDR1 and CDR2 are KGHDR and SFDVKD. The CDR3 sequence is CAIGTGGTDTQYF. As DNA, the CDR3 is TGTGCCATCGGGACAGGGGGCACAGATACGCAGTATTTT.

The table lists this clonotype with a few counts. The rearrangement links TRBV28 to TRBJ2-1; no definite D call. CDR3 size: 14 residues. Germline CDR1 and CDR2: MDHEN and SYDVKM. Trimming removed 1 base at V and 7 bases at J, with 11 bases between. The chain's CDR3 is CASSLYTPGNEQFF. The DNA of the CDR3 is TGTGCCAGCAGTTTATACACACCCGGGAATGAGCAGTTCTTC. Full variable domain (remainder filled in from reference TRBV28 and TRBJ2-1): DVKVTQSSRYLVKRTGEKVFLECVQDMDHENMFWYRQDPGLGLRLIYFSYDVKMKEKGDIPEGYSVSREKKERFSLILESASTNQTSMYLCASSLYTPGNEQFFGPGTRLTVL.

This clonotype was counted ten times or more. The rearrangement links TRBV12-3 or TRBV12-4 to TRBJ2-2; 7 nucleotides match TRBD2. V was pared by 6 bases and J by 5 bases, with 9 bases of the junction left unmatched. The CDR3 is 15 residues long. CDR3 protein: CASRPPGLPTGELFF. The CDR3 coding sequence is TGTGCCAGCAGACCGCCGGGACTACCTACCGGGGAGCTGTTTTTT.

This clonotype was found a few times. V usage is TRBV6-2 or TRBV6-3 and J usage is TRBJ2-3, with TRBD2 as a possible D gene (6 bases). The CDR3 has 14 amino acids. CDR1 and CDR2 from the germline V gene are MNHEY and SVGEGT. V was clipped by 4 bases and J by 5 bases, with 13 bases between them. The CDR3 nucleotides are TGTGCCAGCAGTTGGGGGGTAGCGGTAGATACGCAGTATTTT. Residues: CASSWGVAVDTQYF.

This chain connects TRBV20-1 to TRBJ2-7; possibly TRBD1 for D (6 bases). This CDR3 has 14 amino acids. Trimming shortened V by 0 bases and J by 5 bases, and 14 bases separated the two germline ends. CDR1 is DFQATT, CDR2 SNEGSKA, per germline (reference sequence). The CDR3 region has the DNA TGCAGTGCTAGAGAGGGGACATTCCTCGACGAGCAGTACTTC. Amino acid sequence: CSAREGTFLDEQYF.

This clonotype was counted ten times or more. The CDR3 spells CASSSLNPGKTEAFF. Written as DNA, the CDR3 is TGCGCCAGCAGCTCCCTTAACCCAGGGAAAACTGAAGCTTTCTTT. The chain combines TRBV5-1 with TRBJ1-1; TRBD1 might be the D (5 bases). The length of the CDR3 is 15 residues. V dropped 3 bases and J dropped 5 bases, with 17 bases sitting between them. Germline CDR1 and CDR2: SGHRS and YFSETQ.

Only a few counts were recorded for this clonotype. A junction boundary mismatches the germline segment, possibly from a read error. This chain links TRBV29-1 with TRBJ2-1; TRBD1 agrees at 9 bases. The CDR3 consists of 14 residues. Per germline, CDR1 SQVTM and CDR2 ANQGSEA. CDR3 in DNA: TGCAGCGTCGAAGCGGGACAGGGATACAATGAGCAGTTCTTC. The encoded protein is CSVEAGQGYNEQFF.

The genes are TRBV12-3 or TRBV12-4 and TRBJ1-3; 10 nucleotides match TRBD1. The length of the CDR3 is 15 residues. The V gene end was trimmed by 4 bases and the J gene end by 2 bases; junction bases not matched to a gene: 2. This chain's CDR3 is CASSWTGGTGNTIYF. The CDR3 nucleotides are TGTGCCAGCAGTTGGACAGGGGGAACTGGAAACACCATATATTTT.

The table lists this clonotype with a few counts. This chain uses TRBV5-1 with TRBJ2-1; D is tentatively TRBD1 or TRBD2 (5 bases each). Deletions cut 2 bases from V and 2 bases from J, with 23 bases between. The CDR3 runs 19 residues. The germline V gene has CDR1 SGHRS and CDR2 YFSETQ. DNA of the CDR3: TGCGCCAGCAGCTTCCCGACGGCACCCGGGACCTCCACCTACAATGAGCAGTTCTTC. The encoded protein is CASSFPTAPGTSTYNEQFF. The complete variable domain, with remaining parts taken from reference TRBV5-1 and TRBJ2-1, reads KAGVTQTPRYLIKTRGQQVTLSCSPISGHRSVSWYQQTPGQGLQFLFEYFSETQRNKGNFPGRFSGRQFSNSRSEMNVSTLELGDSALYLCASSFPTAPGTSTYNEQFFGPGTRLTVL.

This clonotype was seen only a few times. V gene TRBV29-1 combines with J gene TRBJ2-2; D might be TRBD1 (5 bases). The CDR3 consists of 15 residues. V was trimmed by 4 bases and J by 2 bases, leaving 14 bases between them. Germline V gene lookup returns CDR1 SQVTM and CDR2 ANQGSEA. DNA of the CDR3: TGCAGCGTTGCAAATCGGCAGGGCAACACCGGGGAGCTGTTTTTT. Translation: CSVANRQGNTGELFF.

The rearrangement uses TRBV5-1 and TRBJ1-6; tentatively, D is TRBD1 (5 bases). Germline V gives CDR1 SGHRS, CDR2 YFSETQ. The CDR3 spans 14 residues. V was pared by 5 bases and J by 7 bases, with 13 bases between. CDR3 residues: CASSRDWNNSPLHF. CDR3 coding DNA: TGCGCCAGCAGTCGGGACTGGAACAATTCACCCCTCCACTTT.

The chain combines TRBV5-5 with TRBJ2-2, with D perhaps TRBD1 (6 bases). Trimming stripped 5 bases from V and 3 bases from J, with 11 bases between. CDR1 SGHKS and CDR2 YYEKEE come from the germline V gene (reference sequence). CDR3 length equals 14 residues. DNA for the CDR3: TGTGCCAGCAGGGACAGCCTATACACCGGGGAGCTGTTTTTT. Amino acids: CASRDSLYTGELFF.

The chain employs TRBV7-9 and TRBJ2-2; 8 nucleotides align to TRBD1. Trimming at V came to 6 bases and at J to 4 bases, leaving 4 bases not matched to a gene. The CDR3 is 14 amino acids. Germline CDR1 and CDR2: SEHNR and FQNEAQ (reference sequence). In nucleotides, the CDR3 is TGTGCCAGCAGGGTCCAGGGGGCCACCGGGGAGCTGTTTTTT. This gives the protein CASRVQGATGELFF.

This clonotype was recorded a few times. The chain uses TRBV15 and TRBJ2-7, with TRBD1 matching 7 bases. Germline V CDR1 and CDR2: LNHNV, YYDKDF (reference sequence). The J segment lost 10 bases and the V segment lost 0 bases, leaving 6 bases of the junction unmatched. This CDR3 is 13 amino acids long. In DNA, the CDR3 is TGTGCCACCAGCAGAGACCCGTGGGACAGCCAGTACGTC. Amino acids: CATSRDPWDSQYV.

This clonotype was seen a handful of times. This chain connects TRBV2 to TRBJ1-5, with D hard to call. Germline values: CDR1 SNHLY, CDR2 FYNNEI. The V and J ends lost 0 bases and 4 bases respectively, with 7 bases between them. The CDR3 is 14 amino acids. CDR3 protein: CASSEAPGNQPQHF. The CDR3 DNA follows: TGTGCCAGCAGTGAAGCGCCTGGGAATCAGCCCCAGCATTTT.

This clonotype was found many times. The V gene is TRBV15, the J gene TRBJ2-1; 8 bases fit TRBD1. V gave up 1 base and J gave up 10 bases; unmatched junction bases: 3. The CDR3 spans 13 residues. Germline CDR1 reads LNHNV; CDR2 reads YYDKDF (reference sequence). CDR3 coding DNA: TGTGCCACCAGCAGAGCAGGGGGCAACGAGCAGTTCTTC. This codes for CATSRAGGNEQFF.

CDR3 sequence (DNA): TGTGCCAGCAGTTCCAGGGGGTTTAGGAGGAGAACCTATAATTCACCCCTCCACTTT. Protein product: CASSSRGFRRRTYNSPLHF. The chain couples TRBV28 to TRBJ1-6; TRBD1 matches at 7 bases. The V and J ends lost 4 bases and 2 bases, in that order; junction bases with no gene match: 14. The germline CDR1 and CDR2 sequences are MDHEN and SYDVKM. The CDR3 extends over 19 amino acids.

The rearrangement joins TRBV6-6 to TRBJ1-4; tentatively, D is TRBD1 (5 bases). This CDR3 region has 15 residues. From germline, CDR1 is MNHNY and CDR2 SVGAGI (reference sequence). The V end was cut by 6 bases, the J end by 8 bases, with 19 bases between. The CDR3 loop reads CASSPWETSGEKLFF. CDR3 DNA sequence: TGTGCCAGCAGCCCCTGGGAGACGTCAGGGGAAAAACTGTTTTTT.

V usage is TRBV7-2 and J usage is TRBJ1-2; 9 bases fit TRBD1. The CDR3 is 13 residues long. The germline gives CDR1 SGHTA, CDR2 FQGNSA. V shed 7 bases and J 5 bases; nucleotides not matched to a gene: 5. CDR3 coding DNA: TGTGCCAGCACCACCGGGACAGGGTATGGCTACACCTTC. Translation gives CASTTGTGYGYTF.